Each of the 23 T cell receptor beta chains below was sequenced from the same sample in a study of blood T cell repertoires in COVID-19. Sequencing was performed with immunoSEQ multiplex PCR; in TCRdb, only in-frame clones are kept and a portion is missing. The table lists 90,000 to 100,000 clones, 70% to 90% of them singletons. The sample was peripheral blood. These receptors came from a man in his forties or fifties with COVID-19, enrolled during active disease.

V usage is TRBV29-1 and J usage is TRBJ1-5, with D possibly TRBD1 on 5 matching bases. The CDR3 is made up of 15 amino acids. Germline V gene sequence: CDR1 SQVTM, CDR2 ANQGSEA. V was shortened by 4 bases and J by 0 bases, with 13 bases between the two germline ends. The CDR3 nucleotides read TGCAGCGTTGCCGGAGGGGAGGATAGCAATCAGCCCCAGCATTTT. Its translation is CSVAGGEDSNQPQHF.

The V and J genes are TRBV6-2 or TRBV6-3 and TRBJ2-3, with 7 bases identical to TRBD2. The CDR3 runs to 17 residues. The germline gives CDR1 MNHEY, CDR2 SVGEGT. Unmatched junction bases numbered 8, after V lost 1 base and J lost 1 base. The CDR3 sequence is CASSYLERGSGTDTQYF. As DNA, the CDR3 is TGTGCCAGCAGTTACTTGGAGCGGGGAAGCGGCACAGATACGCAGTATTTT.

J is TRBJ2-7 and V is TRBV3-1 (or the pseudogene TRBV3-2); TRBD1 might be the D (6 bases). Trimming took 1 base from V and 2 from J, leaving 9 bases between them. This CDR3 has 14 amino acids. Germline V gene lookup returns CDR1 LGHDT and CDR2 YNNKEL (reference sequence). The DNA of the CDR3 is TGTGCCAGCAGCCAAGTTGGACAGCCCTACGAGCAGTACTTC. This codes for CASSQVGQPYEQYF.

The CDR3 DNA reads as TGTGCCAGCAGTCCTACCTCAGGGCAACCCCTCCACTTT. This translates into CASSPTSGQPLHF. The chain links TRBV27 to TRBJ1-6, with TRBD1 as a possible D gene (5 bases). The V end lost 5 bases, the J end lost 12 bases, and 14 bases lay between the germline ends. The CDR3 is made up of 13 amino acids. Germline loops: CDR1 MNHEY, CDR2 SMNVEV (reference sequence).

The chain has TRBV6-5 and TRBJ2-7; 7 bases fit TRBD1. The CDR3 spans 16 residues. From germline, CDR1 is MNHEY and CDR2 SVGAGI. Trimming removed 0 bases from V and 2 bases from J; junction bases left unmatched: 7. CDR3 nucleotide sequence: TGTGCCAGCAGTTACTCCCTTGACAGGGTCACCTACGAGCAGTACTTC. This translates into CASSYSLDRVTYEQYF.

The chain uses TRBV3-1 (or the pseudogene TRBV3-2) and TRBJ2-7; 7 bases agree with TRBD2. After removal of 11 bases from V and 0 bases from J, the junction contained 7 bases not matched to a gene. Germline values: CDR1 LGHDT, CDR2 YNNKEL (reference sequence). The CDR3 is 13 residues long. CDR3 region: CAVRGGNSYEQYF. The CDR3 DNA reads TGTGCCGTACGCGGGGGTAACTCCTACGAGCAGTACTTC.

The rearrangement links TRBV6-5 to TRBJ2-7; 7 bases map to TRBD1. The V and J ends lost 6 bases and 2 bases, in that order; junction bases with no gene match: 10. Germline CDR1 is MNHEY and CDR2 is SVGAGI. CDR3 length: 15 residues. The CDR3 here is CASRPGTVGTYEQYF. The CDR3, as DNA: TGTGCCAGCAGACCCGGGACAGTTGGAACCTACGAGCAGTACTTC.

The CDR3 is CASSKEARGFDNSPLHF. CDR3 nucleotide sequence: TGTGCCAGCAGCAAAGAGGCCAGGGGGTTTGATAATTCACCCCTCCACTTT. This rearrangement joins TRBV21-1 to TRBJ1-6; the table's D call, TRBD1, has no DNA check behind it. TRBV21-1 is a pseudogene. The CDR3 is 17 residues long.

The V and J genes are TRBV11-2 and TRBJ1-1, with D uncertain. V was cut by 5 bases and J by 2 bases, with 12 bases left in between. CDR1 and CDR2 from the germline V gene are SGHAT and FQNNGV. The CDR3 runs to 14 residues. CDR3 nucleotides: TGTGCCAGCAGCGTGGACTTCCCCAACACTGAAGCTTTCTTT. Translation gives CASSVDFPNTEAFF.

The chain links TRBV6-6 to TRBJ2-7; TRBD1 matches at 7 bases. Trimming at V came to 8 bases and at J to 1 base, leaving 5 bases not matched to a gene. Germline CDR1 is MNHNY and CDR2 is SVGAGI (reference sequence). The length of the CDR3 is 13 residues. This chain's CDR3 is CASSLTGSYEQYF. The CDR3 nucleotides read TGTGCCAGCTCCCTGACAGGGTCCTACGAGCAGTACTTC.

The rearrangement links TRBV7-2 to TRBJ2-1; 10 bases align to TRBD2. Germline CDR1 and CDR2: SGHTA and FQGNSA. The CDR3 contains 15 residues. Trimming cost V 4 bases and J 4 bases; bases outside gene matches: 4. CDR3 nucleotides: TGTGCCAGCAGCTATAGCGGGGGGAATTACAATGAGCAGTTCTTC. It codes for CASSYSGGNYNEQFF. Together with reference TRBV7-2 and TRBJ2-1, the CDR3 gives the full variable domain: GAGVSQSPSNKVTEKGKDVELRCDPISGHTALYWYRQSLGQGLEFLIYFQGNSAPDKSGLPSDRFSAERTGGSVSTLTIQRTQQEDSAVYLCASSYSGGNYNEQFFGPGTRLTVL.

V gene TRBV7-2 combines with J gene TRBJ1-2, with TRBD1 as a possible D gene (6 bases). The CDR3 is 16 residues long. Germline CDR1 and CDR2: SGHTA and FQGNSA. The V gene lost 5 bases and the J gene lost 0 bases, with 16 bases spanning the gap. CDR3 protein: CASSPGGGPANYGYTF. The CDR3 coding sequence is TGTGCCAGCAGCCCTGGGGGGGGCCCGGCTAACTATGGCTACACCTTC.

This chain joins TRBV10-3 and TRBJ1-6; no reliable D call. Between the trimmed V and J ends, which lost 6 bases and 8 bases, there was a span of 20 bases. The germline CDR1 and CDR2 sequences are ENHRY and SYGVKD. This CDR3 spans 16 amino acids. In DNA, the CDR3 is TGTGCCATCAGCACTGCCCGGACGGGAGCGGATTCACCCCTCCACTTT. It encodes CAISTARTGADSPLHF.

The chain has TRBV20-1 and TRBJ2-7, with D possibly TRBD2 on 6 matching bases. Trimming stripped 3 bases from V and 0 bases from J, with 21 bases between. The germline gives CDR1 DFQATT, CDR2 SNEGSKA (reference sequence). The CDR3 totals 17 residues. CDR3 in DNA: TGCAGTGCTAGTGGGGGATCCGGAGGGGCAAGCTCCTACGAGCAGTACTTC. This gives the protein CSASGGSGGASSYEQYF.

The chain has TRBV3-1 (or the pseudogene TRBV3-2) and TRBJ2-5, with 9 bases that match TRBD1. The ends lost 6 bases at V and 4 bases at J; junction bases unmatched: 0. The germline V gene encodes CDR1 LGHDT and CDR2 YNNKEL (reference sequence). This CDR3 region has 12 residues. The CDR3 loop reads CASRQGAETQYF. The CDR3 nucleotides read TGTGCCAGCAGACAGGGGGCAGAGACCCAGTACTTC.

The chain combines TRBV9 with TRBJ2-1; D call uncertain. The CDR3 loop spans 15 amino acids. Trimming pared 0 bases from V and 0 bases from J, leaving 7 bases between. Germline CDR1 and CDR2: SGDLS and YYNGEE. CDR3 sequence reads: CASSVEASSYNEQFF. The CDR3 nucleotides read TGTGCCAGCAGCGTAGAAGCGAGCTCCTACAATGAGCAGTTCTTC.

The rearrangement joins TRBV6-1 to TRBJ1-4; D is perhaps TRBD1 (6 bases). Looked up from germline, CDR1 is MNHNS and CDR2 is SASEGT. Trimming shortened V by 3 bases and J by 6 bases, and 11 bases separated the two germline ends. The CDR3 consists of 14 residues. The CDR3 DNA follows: TGTGCCAGCAGTGAGGTCAGGGGTTATGAAAAACTGTTTTTT. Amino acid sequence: CASSEVRGYEKLFF.

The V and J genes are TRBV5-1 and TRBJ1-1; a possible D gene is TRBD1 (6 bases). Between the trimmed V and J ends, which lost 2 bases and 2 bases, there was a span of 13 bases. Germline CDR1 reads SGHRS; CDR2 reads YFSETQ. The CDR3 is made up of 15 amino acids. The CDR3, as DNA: TGCGCCAGCAGCTTCAACACAGGGACCAACACTGAAGCTTTCTTT. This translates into CASSFNTGTNTEAFF.

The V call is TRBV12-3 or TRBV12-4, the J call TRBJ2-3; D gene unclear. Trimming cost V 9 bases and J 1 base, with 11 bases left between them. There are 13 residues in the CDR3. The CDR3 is CASESPRTDTQYF. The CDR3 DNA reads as TGTGCCAGTGAGTCTCCTCGCACAGATACGCAGTATTTT.

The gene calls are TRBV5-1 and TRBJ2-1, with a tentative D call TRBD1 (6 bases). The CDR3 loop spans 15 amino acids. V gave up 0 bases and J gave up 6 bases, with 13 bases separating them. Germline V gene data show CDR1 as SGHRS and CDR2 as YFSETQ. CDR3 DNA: TGCGCCAGCAGCTTGGCATTGGGACACACCAATGAGCAGTTCTTC. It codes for CASSLALGHTNEQFF.

CDR3 sequence (DNA): TGTGCCAGCGGGAGGACACTCATGAACACTGAAGCTTTCTTT. This codes for CASGRTLMNTEAFF. The genes are TRBV2 and TRBJ1-1; tentatively, D is TRBD1 (5 bases). Per germline, CDR1 SNHLY and CDR2 FYNNEI. Trimming took 8 bases from V and 0 from J, leaving 13 bases between them. The CDR3 is made up of 14 amino acids.

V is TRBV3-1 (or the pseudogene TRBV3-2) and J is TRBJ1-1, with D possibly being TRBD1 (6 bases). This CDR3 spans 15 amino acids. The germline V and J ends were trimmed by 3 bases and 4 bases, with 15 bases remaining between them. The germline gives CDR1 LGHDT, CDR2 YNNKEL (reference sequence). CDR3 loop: CASSQRAGAGTEAFF. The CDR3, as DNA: TGTGCCAGCAGCCAGAGGGCGGGGGCTGGCACTGAAGCTTTCTTT.

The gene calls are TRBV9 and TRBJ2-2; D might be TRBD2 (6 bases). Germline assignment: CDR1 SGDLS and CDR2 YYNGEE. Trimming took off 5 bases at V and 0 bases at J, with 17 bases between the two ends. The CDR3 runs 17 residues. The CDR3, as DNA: TGTGCCAGCAGGGGGTCGCCCGGGACTCCGAACACCGGGGAGCTGTTTTTT. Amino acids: CASRGSPGTPNTGELFF.